These 16 T cell receptor beta chains were sequenced from one sample in a study of blood T cell repertoires in COVID-19. Data came from immunoSEQ multiplex PCR; TCRdb stores just in-frame clones and leaves some out. The repertoire has roughly 200,000 clones, less than 85% of them found once; the top ten carry 5.5%. What was sequenced was peripheral blood. These TCRs come from a woman aged 70-85 years with acute or convalescent COVID-19.

The J gene is TRBJ1-5, the V gene TRBV28, with 8 bases identical to TRBD1. The CDR3 contains 14 residues. CDR1 and CDR2 (germline): MDHEN, SYDVKM. J lost 6 bases, V lost 4 bases, and 5 bases had no gene match. CDR3 bases: TGTGCCAGCAGTTCATCAGGGGGCGGTCAGCCCCAGCATTTT. This encodes CASSSSGGGQPQHF.

The chain is built from TRBV25-1 and TRBJ2-5, with D possibly TRBD2 on 6 matching bases. Germline lookup yields CDR1 MGHDK and CDR2 SYGVNS. V was shortened by 4 bases and J by 4 bases, with 25 bases between the two germline ends. The CDR3 covers 18 residues. CDR3 region: CASSGPLPGLLGVETQYF. CDR3 sequence (DNA): TGTGCCAGCAGTGGACCCCTGCCGGGACTCCTTGGCGTAGAGACCCAGTACTTC.

Within the sample, this clone is medium-sized. This rearrangement joins TRBV4-1 to TRBJ1-1; a possible D gene is TRBD1 (5 bases). The CDR3 spans 14 residues. Per germline, CDR1 MGHRA and CDR2 YSYEKL. Trimming cost V 1 base and J 4 bases, with 10 bases left between them. The CDR3 DNA reads as TGCGCCAGCAGCCAAGCCATAAGGGGCACTGAAGCTTTCTTT. It specifies CASSQAIRGTEAFF.

The J gene is TRBJ1-3, the V gene TRBV19, with D perhaps matching TRBD1 (5 bases). Germline CDR1 is LNHDA and CDR2 is SQIVND (reference sequence). The CDR3 loop spans 14 amino acids. The V and J ends lost 4 bases and 4 bases respectively, with 11 bases between them. Here the CDR3 reads CASSSPGSGNTIYF. CDR3 DNA sequence: TGTGCCAGTAGTAGCCCAGGGTCCGGAAACACCATATATTTT.

The chain is built from TRBV21-1 and TRBJ1-5. TRBV21-1 is a listed pseudogene. This CDR3 is built from 15 residues. The CDR3 spells CASSKRVKCNQPQHF. The DNA of the CDR3 is TGTGCCAGCAGCAAGAGGGTTAAGTGCAATCAGCCCCAGCATTTT.

The rearrangement uses TRBV2 and TRBJ2-1, with 12 bases aligning to TRBD1. The CDR3 sequence is 14 residues long. The germline gives CDR1 SNHLY, CDR2 FYNNEI. V dropped 10 bases and J dropped 15; count of bases not matched to a gene: 16. The CDR3 DNA sequence: TGTGCCACCATAGAAACCGGGACAGGGGGCCAGGGGTTCTTC. Translation: CATIETGTGGQGFF.

The rearrangement links TRBV29-1 to TRBJ2-5; perhaps TRBD1 as D (5 bases). V gave up 1 base and J gave up 4 bases, with 7 bases separating them. The CDR3 contains 12 residues. Germline CDR1 and CDR2: SQVTM and ANQGSEA. The CDR3 region has the DNA TGCAGCGTTGAAGGTCAGGGAGAGACCCAGTACTTC. It translates to CSVEGQGETQYF. The full variable domain, with the rest looked up from reference TRBV29-1 and TRBJ2-5, is SAVISQKPSRDICQRGTSLTIQCQVDSQVTMMFWYRQQPGQSLTLIATANQGSEATYESGFVIDKFPISRPNLTFSTLTVSNMSPEDSSIYLCSVEGQGETQYFGPGTRLLVL.

The V call is TRBV28, the J call TRBJ2-1, with D unclear. The CDR3 is 12 amino acids. The germline V gene has CDR1 MDHEN and CDR2 SYDVKM. V lost 8 bases to trimming and J lost 3 bases, with 8 bases between them. CDR3 coding DNA: TGTGCCAGCGGCGGAAACTACAATGAGCAGTTCTTC. Its protein product is CASGGNYNEQFF.

V and J are TRBV27 and TRBJ1-5, with D possibly TRBD1 on 5 matching bases. The CDR3 covers 15 residues. Trimming removed 5 bases at V and 0 bases at J, with 11 bases between. Germline assignment: CDR1 MNHEY and CDR2 SMNVEV (reference sequence). The CDR3 loop is CASSTTGDSNQPQHF. The CDR3 region has the DNA TGTGCCAGCAGTACCACAGGCGATAGCAATCAGCCCCAGCATTTT.

This sequence joins TRBV5-1 and TRBJ1-1; 7 nucleotides align to TRBD1. The germline gives CDR1 SGHRS, CDR2 YFSETQ. The CDR3 extends over 14 amino acids. Trimming removed 3 bases from V and 2 bases from J; junction bases left unmatched: 4. DNA of the CDR3: TGCGCCAGCAGCTCCGGACAGGTAAACACTGAAGCTTTCTTT. It encodes CASSSGQVNTEAFF.

The V call is TRBV18, the J call TRBJ2-7; D is possibly TRBD1 (5 bases). Germline CDR1 is KGHSH and CDR2 is LQKENI. V lost 6 bases and J lost 2, with 8 bases in between. The CDR3 sequence is 12 residues long. CDR3 sequence: CASSPTAYEQYF. The DNA for the CDR3 is TGTGCCAGCTCTCCGACAGCCTACGAGCAGTACTTC.

This rearrangement joins TRBV7-3 to TRBJ2-2, with TRBD2 as a possible D gene (6 bases). Germline assignment: CDR1 SGHTA and CDR2 FQGTGA. Between the trimmed V and J ends, which lost 5 bases and 4 bases, there was a span of 17 bases. CDR3 size: 16 residues. Here the CDR3 reads CASSPGTRRGTGELFF. The CDR3 DNA reads TGTGCCAGCAGCCCGGGGACTCGAAGGGGCACCGGGGAGCTGTTTTTT.

The chain carries TRBV21-1 and TRBJ1-2; no check of the table's D call, TRBD1, against the DNA was made. TRBV21-1 has pseudogene status. The CDR3 consists of 15 residues. Here the CDR3 reads CASSRGQPSNYGYTF. The CDR3 bases are TGTGCCAGCAGCCGGGGACAGCCGTCTAACTATGGCTACACCTTC.

In its sample, this clone was seen many times. This chain connects TRBV24-1 to TRBJ2-1; a possible D gene is TRBD1 (6 bases). V was pared by 4 bases and J by 9 bases, with 24 bases between. This CDR3 is built from 17 residues. Germline CDR1 reads KGHDR; CDR2 reads SFDVKD. CDR3 in DNA: TGTGCCACCAGTGACCCCGCCCGGCGAGGGAGAGGGGGTGAGCAGTTCTTC. Translated: CATSDPARRGRGGEQFF.

The chain joins TRBV18 to TRBJ2-1; D gene uncertain. The CDR3 consists of 14 residues. V lost 0 bases and J 4 bases, leaving 7 bases between the germline ends. From germline, CDR1 is KGHSH and CDR2 LQKENI. The CDR3 here is CASSPPVSYNEQFF. CDR3 bases: TGTGCCAGCTCACCACCGGTCAGTTACAATGAGCAGTTCTTC. Variable domain in full (rest from reference TRBV18 and TRBJ2-1): NAGVMQNPRHLVRRRGQEARLRCSPMKGHSHVYWYRQLPEEGLKFMVYLQKENIIDESGMPKERFSAEFPKEGPSILRIQQVVRGDSAAYFCASSPPVSYNEQFFGPGTRLTVL.

The chain employs TRBV3-1 (or the pseudogene TRBV3-2) and TRBJ2-7, with TRBD1 identical over 11 bases. Germline-derived CDR1 and CDR2 are LGHDT and YNNKEL (reference sequence). Trimming at V came to 4 bases and at J to 2 bases, leaving 4 bases not matched to a gene. This CDR3 is 15 amino acids long. The DNA of the CDR3 is TGTGCCAGCAGCCCCTGGACAGGGGGCCCCTACGAGCAGTACTTC. It encodes CASSPWTGGPYEQYF.